One sample yielded the 10 T cell receptor beta chains listed below, sequenced in a study of control samples from healthy donors and cancer patients. Method: immunoSEQ multiplex PCR; TCRdb's copy keeps in-frame clones and lacks some. This table holds some 200,000 clones, about 93% found once. Sequenced: blood. The source of these receptors is a man between 18 and 35 years old in good health.

This clone was counted a single time. V gene TRBV5-1 combines with J gene TRBJ1-1; unclear D gene. This CDR3 is 13 amino acids long. V gave up 4 bases and J gave up 1 base, with 8 bases separating them. Germline V gene lookup returns CDR1 SGHRS and CDR2 YFSETQ. CDR3 sequence reads: CASSGRQNTEAFF. The CDR3 DNA sequence: TGCGCCAGCAGCGGGAGACAGAACACTGAAGCTTTCTTT.

The V gene is TRBV7-6, the J gene TRBJ2-2; D remains ambiguous. The V gene lost 1 base and the J gene lost 4 bases, with 10 bases spanning the gap. Germline lookup yields CDR1 SGHVS and CDR2 FNYEAQ. This CDR3 has 15 residues. The DNA of the CDR3 is TGTGCCAGCAGCTTAGTAATGGGCGGCACCGGGGAGCTGTTTTTT. Translation gives CASSLVMGGTGELFF.

V and J are TRBV6-5 and TRBJ2-1; 8 bases map to TRBD1. Looked up from germline, CDR1 is MNHEY and CDR2 is SVGAGI. Unmatched junction bases numbered 8, after V lost 6 bases and J lost 4 bases. The CDR3 is 15 residues long. The CDR3 nucleotides are TGTGCCAGCAGCGCCGAGCAGGGGGCGTACAATGAGCAGTTCTTC. It specifies CASSAEQGAYNEQFF.

V gene TRBV29-1 combines with J gene TRBJ2-1; 7 bases align to TRBD2. Germline V gene data show CDR1 as SQVTM and CDR2 as ANQGSEA. J gave up 3 bases and V 6 bases, and 5 bases lay outside the gene matches. This CDR3 has 13 residues. The CDR3 region is CSVRTSDYNEQFF. In nucleotides, the CDR3 is TGCAGCGTCCGGACTAGTGACTACAATGAGCAGTTCTTC.

This clone was picked up a small number of times. The chain joins TRBV2 to TRBJ1-5; D gene ambiguous. Germline V gives CDR1 SNHLY, CDR2 FYNNEI. The CDR3 totals 14 residues. Trimming took off 3 bases at V and 3 bases at J, with 9 bases between the two ends. The CDR3 loop reads CASSETGFNQPQHF. CDR3 DNA: TGTGCCAGCAGTGAGACCGGATTCAATCAGCCCCAGCATTTT.

This clone was recorded once. This rearrangement joins TRBV5-1 to TRBJ2-1, with TRBD2 matching 7 bases. The germline CDR1 and CDR2 sequences are SGHRS and YFSETQ. V shed 4 bases and J 9 bases; nucleotides not matched to a gene: 16. This CDR3 is built from 16 residues. CDR3 bases: TGCGCCAGCAGCCTTCAACCCCGAGGAGCGGGGAGTGAGCAGTTCTTC. This codes for CASSLQPRGAGSEQFF. The full variable domain, with the rest looked up from reference TRBV5-1 and TRBJ2-1, is KAGVTQTPRYLIKTRGQQVTLSCSPISGHRSVSWYQQTPGQGLQFLFEYFSETQRNKGNFPGRFSGRQFSNSRSEMNVSTLELGDSALYLCASSLQPRGAGSEQFFGPGTRLTVL.

The chain employs TRBV9 and TRBJ2-3, with 8 bases that match TRBD2. This CDR3 comprises 15 residues. Germline CDR1 reads SGDLS; CDR2 reads YYNGEE. V lost 1 base and J lost 0; bases outside the gene matches: 1. CDR3 amino acids: CASSVSGGSTDTQYF. The CDR3 DNA follows: TGTGCCAGCAGCGTATCGGGGGGGAGCACAGATACGCAGTATTTT.

The rearrangement links TRBV9 to TRBJ2-1, with D uncertain. The V end was cut by 0 bases, the J end by 7 bases, with 2 bases between. Per the germline V gene, CDR1 is SGDLS and CDR2 is YYNGEE. This CDR3 is 11 amino acids long. The CDR3 is CASSVANEQFF. CDR3 nucleotides: TGTGCCAGCAGCGTAGCGAATGAGCAGTTCTTC.

The V and J genes are TRBV5-1 and TRBJ1-1; D gene ambiguous. Trimming removed 5 bases at V and 3 bases at J, with 14 bases between. CDR1 and CDR2 (germline): SGHRS, YFSETQ. There are 14 residues in the CDR3. Here the CDR3 DNA reads TGCGCCAGCAGAAACGGCCGATATGACACTGAAGCTTTCTTT. This gives the protein CASRNGRYDTEAFF.

The gene calls are TRBV5-1 and TRBJ1-1; 8 bases map to TRBD1. The V and J ends lost 0 bases and 7 bases, in that order; junction bases with no gene match: 8. CDR1 is SGHRS and CDR2 is YFSETQ in the germline V gene. The CDR3 has 15 amino acids. The CDR3 reads CASSLDGGQVLEAFF. Written as DNA, the CDR3 is TGCGCCAGCAGCTTGGACGGGGGACAGGTTCTTGAAGCTTTCTTT.